This TCR beta chain is from a study of OX40 agonist ivuxolimab in advanced cancers. For the study at large: Patients received intravenous ivuxolimab every 2 weeks at 0.01 to 10 mg/kg.

A word on this clone: Its specificity is unknown.

Germline V CDR1 and CDR2: SGHDT, YYEEEE. Germline trimming cut 4 bases from V and 10 bases from J; bases unmatched to any gene: 11. CDR3 length: 14 amino acids. Study findings and constraints: Among T cells, CD8+ cells averaged more expanded clones than CD4+ cells.

TCRdb's copy holds only in-frame clones and misses some; the assay was immunoSEQ multiplex PCR. The sample carries about 61,000 clones, 70% to 90% recorded once. Autoimmune disease history or systemic immunosuppression led to patients being barred. The material was CD4+ or CD8+ T cells sorted from blood, obtained in a trial of the OX40 agonist ivuxolimab. V gene TRBV5-6 combines with J gene TRBJ2-1, with 7 positions matching TRBD2. This clonotype originated in an adult with an advanced solid tumor such as melanoma, head and neck, liver or kidney cancer. CDR3 sequence reads: CASSPPGGSGEQFF. As DNA, the CDR3 is TGTGCCAGCAGCCCACCCGGGGGGAGTGGGGAGCAGTTCTTC.